These T cell receptor beta chains were read from a single sample in a study of shared clonotypes between healthy human individuals. The repertoire was sequenced with immunoSEQ multiplex PCR; TCRdb's copy has only in-frame clones and lacks some. The data hold approximately 2,000,000 clones, with 90% to 95% observed a single time. The material sequenced was naive CD8+ T cells from PBMCs. Every receptor here comes from a man aged 18 to 29 in good health. Some clones in this sample may be carry-over from other donors' samples. Each CDR3 is given with its conserved first and last residue. A D gene is named only where the DNA matches it firmly. Clone sizes are given selectively: once, few, many, or a class where the clone is expanded.

j_gene: TRBJ2-1
v_gene: TRBV7-3
len: 16
abundance: NA
d_gene: NA
CDR3aa: CASSLSWGSFGNEQFF
CDR3nt: TGTGCCAGCAGCTTAAGTTGGGGAAGCTTTGGCAATGAGCAGTTCTTC

j_gene: TRBJ2-2
v_gene: TRBV27
len: 14
abundance: once
d_gene: TRBD2
CDR3aa: CASSRLAGAGELFF
CDR3nt: TGTGCCAGCAGTAGGCTAGCGGGAGCCGGGGAGCTGTTTTTT

j_gene: TRBJ2-1
v_gene: TRBV9
len: 16
abundance: NA
d_gene: NA
CDR3aa: CASSVGESSSYNEQFF
CDR3nt: TGTGCCAGCAGCGTGGGGGAAAGTAGCTCCTACAATGAGCAGTTCTTC

j_gene: TRBJ1-1
v_gene: TRBV6-1
len: 16
abundance: NA
d_gene: NA
CDR3aa: CASSEYITGPGTEAFF
CDR3nt: TGTGCCAGCAGTGAGTATATAACAGGGCCGGGCACTGAAGCTTTCTTT

j_gene: TRBJ2-7
v_gene: TRBV5-1
len: 15
abundance: NA
d_gene: NA
CDR3aa: CASSLLAASSYEQYF
CDR3nt: TGCGCCAGCAGCTTATTAGCGGCCAGCTCCTACGAGCAGTACTTC

j_gene: TRBJ2-2
v_gene: TRBV6-4
len: 15
abundance: NA
d_gene: TRBD2
CDR3aa: CAKRTSGLNTGELFF
CDR3nt: TGTGCCAAAAGGACTAGCGGATTAAACACCGGGGAGCTGTTTTTT

j_gene: TRBJ2-2
v_gene: TRBV2
len: 12
abundance: once
d_gene: NA
CDR3aa: CASQTVTGELFF
CDR3nt: TGTGCCAGCCAGACAGTAACCGGGGAGCTGTTTTTT

j_gene: TRBJ2-7
v_gene: TRBV5-4
len: 15
abundance: NA
d_gene: TRBD1
CDR3aa: CASSLPGQGTYEQYF
CDR3nt: TGTGCCAGCAGCTTACCGGGACAGGGAACCTACGAGCAGTACTTC

j_gene: TRBJ2-7
v_gene: TRBV5-1
len: 13
abundance: NA
d_gene: NA
CDR3aa: CASSLRGFYEQYF
CDR3nt: TGCGCCAGCAGCTTGAGAGGATTCTACGAGCAGTACTTC

j_gene: TRBJ2-7
v_gene: TRBV30
len: 13
abundance: NA
d_gene: NA
CDR3aa: CAWKRPGAYEQYF
CDR3nt: TGTGCCTGGAAGAGGCCTGGTGCCTACGAGCAGTACTTC

j_gene: TRBJ2-1
v_gene: TRBV27
len: 15
abundance: once
d_gene: NA
CDR3aa: CASSLLSRAYNEQFF
CDR3nt: TGTGCCAGCAGTTTATTGTCCAGGGCCTACAATGAGCAGTTCTTC

j_gene: TRBJ2-1
v_gene: TRBV28
len: 13
abundance: NA
d_gene: TRBD2
CDR3aa: CASRGLARDEQFF
CDR3nt: TGTGCCAGCAGAGGACTAGCTAGGGATGAGCAGTTCTTC

j_gene: TRBJ1-2
v_gene: TRBV5-3
len: 13
abundance: once
d_gene: TRBD1
CDR3aa: CARSYGQEGGYTF
CDR3nt: TGTGCCAGAAGCTATGGACAGGAAGGCGGCTACACCTTC

j_gene: TRBJ2-7
v_gene: TRBV19
len: 14
abundance: NA
d_gene: TRBD1
CDR3aa: CASSPGTASYEQYF
CDR3nt: TGTGCCAGTAGTCCTGGGACAGCCTCCTACGAGCAGTACTTC

j_gene: TRBJ2-3
v_gene: TRBV10-1
len: 11
abundance: NA
d_gene: NA
CDR3aa: CASSTGDTQYF
CDR3nt: TGCGCCAGTTCGACAGGAGATACGCAGTATTTT

j_gene: TRBJ2-2
v_gene: TRBV30
len: 14
abundance: NA
d_gene: NA
CDR3aa: CAWSVERFTGELFF
CDR3nt: TGTGCCTGGAGTGTAGAAAGATTCACCGGGGAGCTGTTTTTT

j_gene: TRBJ2-1
v_gene: TRBV7-9
len: 14
abundance: NA
d_gene: NA
CDR3aa: CASSLPLVSNEQFF
CDR3nt: TGTGCCAGCAGCTTACCACTAGTTTCCAATGAGCAGTTCTTC

j_gene: TRBJ1-3
v_gene: TRBV15
len: 15
abundance: NA
d_gene: NA
CDR3aa: CATSRDGGSGNTIYF
CDR3nt: TGTGCCACCAGCAGAGATGGTGGCTCTGGAAACACCATATATTTT

j_gene: TRBJ2-7
v_gene: TRBV7-8
len: 17
abundance: NA
d_gene: TRBD2
CDR3aa: CASSQQWGLAASYEQYF
CDR3nt: TGTGCCAGCAGTCAACAGTGGGGACTAGCGGCTTCCTACGAGCAGTACTTC

j_gene: TRBJ1-5
v_gene: TRBV5-8
len: 14
abundance: NA
d_gene: TRBD1
CDR3aa: CASSWGQSNQPQHF
CDR3nt: TGTGCCAGCAGCTGGGGACAGAGCAATCAGCCCCAGCATTTT

j_gene: TRBJ2-3
v_gene: TRBV7-8
len: 15
abundance: once
d_gene: NA
CDR3aa: CASSLGSKFTDTQYF
CDR3nt: TGTGCCAGCAGCTTAGGGAGCAAGTTCACAGATACGCAGTATTTT

j_gene: TRBJ2-1
v_gene: TRBV11-1
len: 16
abundance: once
d_gene: TRBD2
CDR3aa: CASSGGLAGGPGEQFF
CDR3nt: TGTGCCAGCAGCGGGGGACTAGCGGGAGGGCCGGGTGAGCAGTTCTTC

j_gene: TRBJ1-3
v_gene: TRBV2
len: 12
abundance: NA
d_gene: TRBD1
CDR3aa: CASWDRGNTIYF
CDR3nt: TGTGCCAGCTGGGACAGGGGAAACACCATATATTTT

j_gene: TRBJ2-3
v_gene: TRBV28
len: 15
abundance: NA
d_gene: NA
CDR3aa: CASSLGTSSTDTQYF
CDR3nt: TGTGCCAGCAGTTTAGGTACTAGCAGCACAGATACGCAGTATTTT

j_gene: TRBJ2-1
v_gene: TRBV27
len: 16
abundance: NA
d_gene: NA
CDR3aa: CASSPFEGSSYNEQFF
CDR3nt: TGTGCCAGCAGCCCCTTTGAGGGGAGCTCCTACAATGAGCAGTTCTTC

j_gene: TRBJ2-5
v_gene: TRBV27
len: 14
abundance: NA
d_gene: NA
CDR3aa: CASRGRGVQETQYF
CDR3nt: TGTGCCAGCAGGGGGAGAGGGGTCCAAGAGACCCAGTACTTC

j_gene: TRBJ2-3
v_gene: TRBV2
len: 16
abundance: NA
d_gene: TRBD2
CDR3aa: CASSVSAGVGTDTQYF
CDR3nt: TGTGCCAGCAGTGTCTCAGCGGGAGTAGGTACAGATACGCAGTATTTT

j_gene: TRBJ2-5
v_gene: TRBV4-1
len: 16
abundance: NA
d_gene: NA
CDR3aa: CASAPQGGPLMQTQYF
CDR3nt: TGCGCCAGCGCTCCCCAGGGGGGCCCACTTATGCAGACCCAGTACTTC

j_gene: TRBJ2-7
v_gene: TRBV6-1
len: 17
abundance: NA
d_gene: NA
CDR3aa: CASSASKTGRNPYEQYF
CDR3nt: TGTGCCAGCAGTGCCTCGAAGACAGGAAGAAACCCCTACGAGCAGTACTTC

j_gene: TRBJ2-1
v_gene: TRBV7-2
len: 13
abundance: once
d_gene: NA
CDR3aa: CASSLGLTNEQFF
CDR3nt: TGTGCCAGCAGCTTAGGCCTTACAAATGAGCAGTTCTTC